One sample yielded the 18 T cell receptor beta chains listed below, sequenced in a study of CD8+ T cells in alopecia areata. Treatment of the sample: oral pan-JAK inhibitor, 5-10 mg twice daily. Following RNA extraction, reverse transcription yielded cDNA that acted as the sequencing template. Data came from immunoSEQ multiplex PCR; TCRdb stores just in-frame clones and leaves some out. The data hold 200,000 to 250,000 clones, with 64% observed a single time. The sequenced sample was CD4+ T cells sorted from blood, obtained at week 4, from a patient treated with tofacitinib. The source is a human donor with alopecia areata.

The chain links TRBV29-1 to TRBJ1-1; TRBD1 matches at 8 bases. Germline V gene data show CDR1 as SQVTM and CDR2 as ANQGSEA. Trimming took 1 base from V and 1 from J; bases not matched to a gene: 2. The CDR3 is made up of 14 amino acids. The CDR3 loop is CSVEVQGANTEAFF. DNA of the CDR3: TGCAGCGTTGAAGTGCAGGGGGCGAACACTGAAGCTTTCTTT. Full variable domain (rest looked up from reference TRBV29-1 and TRBJ1-1): SAVISQKPSRDICQRGTSLTIQCQVDSQVTMMFWYRQQPGQSLTLIATANQGSEATYESGFVIDKFPISRPNLTFSTLTVSNMSPEDSSIYLCSVEVQGANTEAFFGQGTRLTVV.

This chain joins TRBV7-2 and TRBJ2-3; 12 bases agree with TRBD2. The trim removed 0 bases at V and 2 bases at J, leaving 18 bases unmatched. Germline V CDR1 and CDR2: SGHTA, FQGNSA. This CDR3 contains 22 residues. CDR3 DNA: TGTGCCAGCAGCTTAGCCTTACTAGCGGGGGGACCCGCCAGATCGAACACAGATACGCAGTATTTT. Its translation is CASSLALLAGGPARSNTDTQYF.

This chain joins TRBV2 and TRBJ2-6; weak D call: TRBD1 (6 bases). V shed 4 bases and J shed 0 bases, with 10 bases lying between them. Germline-derived CDR1 and CDR2 are SNHLY and FYNNEI. CDR3 length: 16 residues. Here the CDR3 DNA reads TGTGCCAGCAGTGGCAGGGGACCCTCTGGGGCCAACGTCCTGACTTTC. It translates to CASSGRGPSGANVLTF.

V gene TRBV14 combines with J gene TRBJ2-3; D gene uncertain. Deletions cut 1 base from V and 11 bases from J, with 10 bases between. Germline V gene lookup returns CDR1 SGHDN and CDR2 FVKESK. CDR3 length: 12 amino acids. The CDR3 DNA is TGTGCCAGCAGCCAAGTCCCCTCCCAGCAGTATTTT. Translated: CASSQVPSQQYF.

The chain links TRBV5-1 to TRBJ2-7; TRBD2 aligns across 7 bases. The ends lost 0 bases at V and 9 bases at J; junction bases unmatched: 6. Germline CDR1 and CDR2: SGHRS and YFSETQ. This CDR3 is built from 13 residues. The CDR3 reads CASSLEASGGQYF. The CDR3 nucleotides read TGCGCCAGCAGCTTGGAGGCTAGCGGTGGGCAGTACTTC.

Only a few counts were recorded for this clone. The chain joins TRBV4-2 to TRBJ2-3; 10 bases agree with TRBD2. CDR1 and CDR2 from the germline V gene are LGHNA and YNFKEQ. The CDR3 runs 16 residues. With 4 bases clipped from V and 1 base from J, the junction kept 5 bases outside the gene matches. The CDR3 bases are TGTGCCAGCAGCCGTAGCGGGGGGCGGGGCACAGATACGCAGTATTTT. This encodes CASSRSGGRGTDTQYF.

The CDR3 is CASSSQRGQGDTQYF. CDR3 nucleotides: TGCGCCAGCAGCTCCCAGCGGGGGCAAGGAGATACGCAGTATTTT. The rearrangement links TRBV5-1 to TRBJ2-3, with TRBD2 matching 8 bases. The CDR3 consists of 15 residues. J lost 5 bases, V lost 3 bases, and 8 bases had no gene match. Germline CDR1 is SGHRS and CDR2 is YFSETQ.

The chain recombines TRBV6-5 with TRBJ2-7; TRBD1 agrees at 9 bases. This CDR3 contains 13 residues. Germline lookup yields CDR1 MNHEY and CDR2 SVGAGI. Trimming at V came to 4 bases and at J to 9 bases, leaving 7 bases not matched to a gene. The CDR3 DNA is TGTGCCAGCAGTTCGCTTAGACAGGGGGGGCAGTACTTC. Its translation is CASSSLRQGGQYF.

The chain joins TRBV29-1 to TRBJ1-5; D is undetermined. From germline, CDR1 is SQVTM and CDR2 ANQGSEA. V lost 2 bases and J lost 8, with 13 bases in between. The CDR3 length is 13 residues. The chain's CDR3 is CSVELRAGEPQHF. The CDR3 nucleotides are TGCAGCGTTGAATTGAGGGCCGGAGAGCCCCAGCATTTT. The full variable domain, completed using reference TRBV29-1 and TRBJ1-5, is SAVISQKPSRDICQRGTSLTIQCQVDSQVTMMFWYRQQPGQSLTLIATANQGSEATYESGFVIDKFPISRPNLTFSTLTVSNMSPEDSSIYLCSVELRAGEPQHFGDGTRLSIL.

The chain combines TRBV29-1 with TRBJ1-1; TRBD1 matches at 8 bases. CDR3 length equals 13 residues. CDR1 is SQVTM and CDR2 is ANQGSEA in the germline V gene. Trimming cost V 7 bases and J 4 bases; bases outside gene matches: 8. CDR3 sequence reads: CSAEQGGVTEAFF. In nucleotides, the CDR3 is TGCAGCGCAGAACAGGGGGGCGTCACTGAAGCTTTCTTT.

The V call is TRBV6-5, the J call TRBJ1-1, with D unclear. V was pared by 3 bases and J by 5 bases, with 16 bases between. The CDR3 runs to 15 residues. Germline CDR1 reads MNHEY; CDR2 reads SVGAGI. The CDR3 region is CASSYGGVGGTEAFF. The CDR3, as DNA: TGTGCCAGCAGTTATGGAGGAGTAGGAGGGACTGAAGCTTTCTTT.

This sequence joins TRBV6-1 and TRBJ2-7; D is undetermined. CDR3 length: 12 residues. The ends were cut back, 1 base at V and 2 bases at J, with 3 bases in the middle. CDR1 MNHNS and CDR2 SASEGT come from the germline V gene. The CDR3 spells CASSEGPYEQYF. CDR3 coding DNA: TGTGCCAGCAGTGAAGGACCCTACGAGCAGTACTTC.

This chain links TRBV6-5 with TRBJ1-3; 7 nucleotides line up with TRBD1. The germline gives CDR1 MNHEY, CDR2 SVGAGI. The CDR3 consists of 14 residues. V shed 4 bases and J 4 bases; nucleotides not matched to a gene: 4. As DNA, the CDR3 is TGTGCCAGCAGTTTCGGGGGACAGGGAAACACCATATATTTT. Amino acid sequence: CASSFGGQGNTIYF.

This clone was detected only a few times. This chain links TRBV19 with TRBJ1-1; possible D gene TRBD1, 6 bases. The length of the CDR3 is 12 residues. CDR1 is LNHDA, CDR2 SQIVND, per germline (reference sequence). The V gene lost 10 bases and the J gene lost 1 base, with 10 bases spanning the gap. CDR3 sequence: CATKDRNTEAFF. CDR3 nucleotide sequence: TGTGCCACCAAGGACAGGAACACTGAAGCTTTCTTT. The full variable domain, its missing parts supplied by reference TRBV19 and TRBJ1-1, is DGGITQSPKYLFRKEGQNVTLSCEQNLNHDAMYWYRQDPGQGLRLIYYSQIVNDFQKGDIAEGYSVSREKKESFPLTVTSAQKNPTAFYLCATKDRNTEAFFGQGTRLTVV.

V usage is TRBV29-1 and J usage is TRBJ2-3, with 11 bases identical to TRBD1. Looked up from germline, CDR1 is SQVTM and CDR2 is ANQGSEA. The CDR3 is 17 residues long. V was clipped by 0 bases and J by 3 bases; unmatched bases: 8. The CDR3 sequence: CSVEDQDRDRGTDTQYF. CDR3 nucleotides: TGCAGCGTTGAAGATCAGGACCGGGACAGGGGGACAGATACGCAGTATTTT.

This chain uses TRBV25-1 with TRBJ1-2; D remains ambiguous. The germline gives CDR1 MGHDK, CDR2 SYGVNS. The CDR3 loop spans 13 amino acids. Trimming shortened V by 5 bases and J by 6 bases, and 13 bases separated the two germline ends. In nucleotides, the CDR3 is TGTGCCAGCAGTCGTGAGTTTGTGGATGGCTACACCTTC. It yields the protein CASSREFVDGYTF.

The V gene is TRBV29-1, the J gene TRBJ1-2; D unclear. Trimming left V 0 bases short and J 5 bases short, with 10 bases between. CDR3 length equals 13 residues. In germline, CDR1 is SQVTM, CDR2 ANQGSEA. Written as DNA, the CDR3 is TGCAGCGTTGAAGAGGGGTTTGGGTATGGCTACACCTTC. Its protein product is CSVEEGFGYGYTF. Full variable domain (remainder filled in from reference TRBV29-1 and TRBJ1-2): SAVISQKPSRDICQRGTSLTIQCQVDSQVTMMFWYRQQPGQSLTLIATANQGSEATYESGFVIDKFPISRPNLTFSTLTVSNMSPEDSSIYLCSVEEGFGYGYTFGSGTRLTVV.

The chain joins TRBV5-4 to TRBJ2-2; D remains unclear. This CDR3 comprises 13 residues. Germline CDR1 SGHNT, CDR2 YYREEE (reference sequence). V lost 4 bases, J lost 4 bases, and 8 bases lay in between. The DNA of the CDR3 is TGTGCCAGCAGCCTTCAGGCCACCGGGGAGCTGTTTTTT. Its protein is CASSLQATGELFF.